One sample yielded the 32 T cell receptor beta chains listed below, sequenced in a study of T cells in women clearing cervical HPV infection. Sequenced by immunoSEQ multiplex PCR; TCRdb stores in-frame clones only, minus some. The ten most abundant clones cover around 7.6% of a sample with 35,000 to 50,000 clones. Material for sequencing was blood buffy coat. The receptors were sampled from a woman between 18 and 69 years old with a cervical HPV16 infection that either progressed to CIN3+ or cleared (not recorded which).

With regard to this clone: The sequence runs out 3 residues before the end of the CDR3; the remainder is reconstructed from the germline J gene. V is TRBV7-8 and J is TRBJ2-3; TRBD2 is a possible D gene (6 bases). Germline CDR1 is SGHVS and CDR2 is FQNEAQ. The CDR3 consists of 15 residues. Trimming took 3 bases from V and 2 from J, leaving 12 bases between them. CDR3 in amino acids: CASSFIAEDTDTQYF. Incomplete CDR3 DNA: TGTGCCAGCAGCTTCATAGCGGAGGACACAGATACG.

For this clone: Read coverage stops 3 residues before the CDR3 terminus; the germline J gene supplies the remainder. The chain employs TRBV20-1 and TRBJ2-7, with 7 positions matching TRBD1. V shed 6 bases, J shed 0 bases, and the junction held 5 bases outside the gene matches. Germline-derived CDR1 and CDR2 are DFQATT and SNEGSKA (reference sequence). The length of the CDR3 is 13 residues. Here the CDR3 reads CSAGQEFSYEQYF. The DNA read from the CDR3 is TGCAGTGCCGGACAGGAATTCTCCTACGAG.

In the case of this clone: Coverage ceases 3 residues before the CDR3 finishes, and the germline J gene fills in the end. The V call is TRBV5-1, the J call TRBJ2-1, with D perhaps assigned TRBD1 or TRBD2 (5 bases each). Trimming stripped 5 bases from V and 4 bases from J, with 13 bases between. Germline V gene data show CDR1 as SGHRS and CDR2 as YFSETQ. The CDR3 length is 14 residues. The covered CDR3 bases are TGCGCCAGCAGGGCTCAGAGGGGTTACAATGAG. This encodes CASRAQRGYNE. The complete CDR3 sequence is CASRAQRGYNEQFF.

As regards this clone: The read terminates 3 residues ahead of where the CDR3 ends, so the germline J gene completes it. The chain is built from TRBV29-1 and TRBJ1-4, with 9 bases matching TRBD1. Germline loops: CDR1 SQVTM, CDR2 ANQGSEA. The CDR3 has 13 amino acids. The trim removed 5 bases at V and 7 bases at J, leaving 5 bases unmatched. The covered CDR3 bases are TGCAGCGTTTGGGACAGGGAGTCTGAAAAA. Translation: CSVWDRESEK. The entire CDR3 is CSVWDRESEKLFF.

A note on this clone: The read terminates 3 residues before the CDR3 end, so the remaining end is supplied by the germline J gene. The J gene is TRBJ2-7, the V gene TRBV5-1; no reliable D call. Germline V gives CDR1 SGHRS, CDR2 YFSETQ. Between the trimmed V and J ends, which lost 0 bases and 2 bases, there was a span of 6 bases. CDR3 length: 13 residues. Incomplete CDR3 DNA: TGCGCCAGCAGCTTGGACTTTGCCTACGAG. This gives the protein CASSLDFAYE. The full CDR3 is CASSLDFAYEQYF. The entire variable domain, with the rest obtained from reference TRBV5-1 and TRBJ2-7, is as follows: KAGVTQTPRYLIKTRGQQVTLSCSPISGHRSVSWYQQTPGQGLQFLFEYFSETQRNKGNFPGRFSGRQFSNSRSEMNVSTLELGDSALYLCASSLDFAYEQYFGPGTRLTVT.

A note on this clone: Read coverage stops 3 residues before the CDR3 terminus; the germline J gene supplies the remainder. The V call is TRBV19, the J call TRBJ2-1; possible D gene TRBD2, 6 bases. This CDR3 region has 14 residues. CDR1 is LNHDA, CDR2 SQIVND, per germline (reference sequence). V lost 1 base and J 7 bases, leaving 11 bases between the germline ends. The CDR3 protein is CASSIGGTPNEQFF. The CDR3 bases that were read are TGTGCCAGTAGTATAGGGGGGACTCCAAATGAG.

For this clone: The read gets to within 3 residues of the CDR3 end, and the germline J gene fills in the rest. The chain couples TRBV27 to TRBJ2-7; 10 nucleotides match TRBD1. The germline V gene has CDR1 MNHEY and CDR2 SMNVEV (reference sequence). After removal of 6 bases from V and 4 bases from J, the junction contained 9 bases not matched to a gene. This CDR3 has 15 amino acids. The DNA read from the CDR3 is TGTGCCAGCAGCCCAACTGACAGGGGGCTTTACGAG. It translates to CASSPTDRGLYE. The entire CDR3 reads CASSPTDRGLYEQYF.

As for this clone: The read stops 3 residues short of the end of the CDR3; the missing end is completed from the germline J gene. V usage is TRBV20-1 and J usage is TRBJ2-3; a possible D gene is TRBD2 (6 bases). CDR1 and CDR2 from the germline V gene are DFQATT and SNEGSKA (reference sequence). The CDR3 contains 13 residues. V was pared by 6 bases and J by 2 bases, with 12 bases between. CDR3 protein: CSAGTWATDTQYF. The sequenced part of the CDR3 DNA is TGCAGTGCAGGGACTTGGGCCACAGATACG.

Worth noting for this clone: The read terminates 3 residues ahead of where the CDR3 ends, so the germline J gene completes it. The chain employs TRBV24-1 and TRBJ1-4; possible D gene TRBD1, 6 bases. The V end lost 3 bases, the J end lost 0 bases, and 13 bases lay between the germline ends. The germline CDR1 and CDR2 sequences are KGHDR and SFDVKD. The CDR3 is 17 amino acids. The CDR3 sequence: CATSDDDRQATNEKLFF. CDR3 bases read: TGTGCCACCAGTGATGATGATCGACAGGCAACTAATGAAAAA.

With regard to this clone: The CDR3 end falls 3 residues outside the read, so it is completed with the germline J gene. The chain couples TRBV4-1 to TRBJ2-5, with TRBD2 matching 8 bases. Unmatched junction bases numbered 5, after V lost 5 bases and J lost 3 bases. Germline V gene sequence: CDR1 MGHRA, CDR2 YSYEKL. There are 14 residues in the CDR3. CDR3 bases read: TGCGCCAGCAGCATAGCGGGGTCTGAAGAGACC. Protein sequence: CASSIAGSEET. The full CDR3 protein is CASSIAGSEETQYF.

Points on this clone: The CDR3 goes on 3 residues after the read ends, and that part is filled in from the germline J gene. The chain employs TRBV7-9 and TRBJ1-1, with D possibly being TRBD1 (5 bases). The CDR3 is 13 residues long. Per germline, CDR1 SEHNR and CDR2 FQNEAQ (reference sequence). The CDR3 region is CASSLATGSEAFF. The sequenced CDR3 bases are TGTGCCAGCAGCTTAGCAACAGGATCCGAA.

As to this clone: The CDR3 is cut off 3 residues early in the read; its end comes from the germline J gene. The chain uses TRBV7-2 and TRBJ1-1; 7 positions agree with TRBD1. The CDR3 extends over 15 amino acids. The germline V gene encodes CDR1 SGHTA and CDR2 FQGNSA. After removal of 2 bases from V and 4 bases from J, the junction contained 7 bases not matched to a gene. The CDR3 reads CASSLLGRGLTEAFF. The sequenced part of the CDR3 DNA is TGTGCCAGCAGCTTATTGGGGAGGGGGCTCACTGAA.

As regards this clone: The read comes to an end 3 residues before the CDR3 does, leaving the germline J gene to fill in the end. The chain is built from TRBV20-1 and TRBJ1-1, with TRBD1 matching 10 bases. V trimming: 1 base; J trimming: 7 bases; junction bases outside the gene matches: 6. The germline CDR1 and CDR2 sequences are DFQATT and SNEGSKA (reference sequence). This CDR3 is 14 amino acids long. The CDR3 loop is CSARGSGDRGEAFF. CDR3 DNA (partial): TGCAGTGCTAGAGGTTCCGGGGACAGGGGTGAA.

A word on this clone: The read falls 3 residues short of the CDR3 end, and the missing part is taken from the germline J gene. The chain uses TRBV10-3 and TRBJ2-1, with TRBD2 identical over 11 bases. J was trimmed by 6 bases and V by 5 bases; bases with no gene match: 3. This CDR3 has 14 residues. CDR1 and CDR2 (germline): ENHRY, SYGVKD. The CDR3 bases that were read are TGTGCCATCAGTACTAGCGGGAGTAGCAATGAG. This translates into CAISTSGSSNE. The full CDR3 protein is CAISTSGSSNEQFF.

Notes on this clone: The read terminates 3 residues before the CDR3 end, so the remaining end is supplied by the germline J gene. The chain joins TRBV2 to TRBJ1-3; the match to TRBD1 covers 10 bases. The CDR3 sequence is 15 residues long. Germline CDR1 reads SNHLY; CDR2 reads FYNNEI. With V trimmed by 7 bases and J by 2 bases, 5 bases remained unmatched. This chain's CDR3 is CASIEGTGAGNTIYF. The DNA read from the CDR3 is TGTGCCAGCATCGAAGGGACAGGGGCTGGAAACACC.

The CDR3: CASSESQGRRNEQFF. The CDR3 DNA, read in part, is TGTGCCAGCAGTGAGAGCCAGGGTAGACGGAATGAG. The V gene is TRBV2, the J gene TRBJ2-1; D is perhaps TRBD1 (5 bases). Read data end 3 residues before the CDR3 end; the end is taken from the germline J gene. The CDR3 is made up of 15 amino acids. From germline, CDR1 is SNHLY and CDR2 FYNNEI. The V end was cut by 3 bases, the J end by 7 bases, with 16 bases between.

CDR3 in amino acids: CASSIAPSSYNEQFF. Partial CDR3 DNA: TGTGCCAGCAGTATAGCCCCGAGCTCCTACAATGAG. The rearrangement links TRBV2 to TRBJ2-1; no clear D gene. The DNA ends 3 residues before the CDR3 does, and the rest of the CDR3 is filled in from the germline J gene. The germline gives CDR1 SNHLY, CDR2 FYNNEI. The CDR3 totals 15 residues. V gave up 5 bases and J gave up 0 bases, with 11 bases separating them.

To note about this clone: Mismatch with germline at one junction end may stem from a read error. The CDR3 end falls 3 residues outside the read, so it is completed with the germline J gene. The gene calls are TRBV7-8 and TRBJ1-1; weak D call: TRBD1 (6 bases). The CDR3 extends over 14 amino acids. Germline CDR1 is SGHVS and CDR2 is FQNEAQ. The sequenced CDR3 bases are TGTGCCAGCAGGTTAGAAGGGGGACAAGAGACC. Translating it yields CASRLEGGQET. The full-length CDR3 reads as CASRLEGGQETAFF.

By frequency, this clone is medium-sized (0.01 to 0.1%). The CDR3 extends 3 residues past the end of the read, so its final part is completed from the germline J gene. The V and J genes are TRBV2 and TRBJ2-7; 10 nucleotides agree with TRBD1. CDR3 length: 15 residues. Germline V lookup: CDR1 SNHLY, CDR2 FYNNEI. Trimming removed 7 bases from V and 5 bases from J; junction bases left unmatched: 11. The DNA read from the CDR3 is TGTGCCAGCACCCTGGACAGGGGGACTCTCGACGAG. Protein: CASTLDRGTLDE. The entire CDR3 sequence reads CASTLDRGTLDEQYF.

In regard to this clone: In the same sample, other DNA sequences code for this CDR3. CDR3 DNA, as far as it was read: TGCGCCAGCAGCTTGGAGGCAGAAGAGACC. Translated: CASSLEAEET. The CDR3, in full, reads CASSLEAEETQYF. The chain is built from TRBV5-1 and TRBJ2-5, with D uncertain. The CDR3 is cut off 3 residues early in the read; its end comes from the germline J gene. Trimming removed 0 bases at V and 3 bases at J, with 6 bases between. CDR1 is SGHRS and CDR2 is YFSETQ in the germline V gene. The CDR3 loop spans 13 amino acids.

This clone ranks as medium-sized in terms of frequency. The read falls 3 residues short of the CDR3 end, and the missing part is taken from the germline J gene. The sample carries other DNA sequences with the same CDR3. This chain connects TRBV10-1 to TRBJ1-1, with 10 bases lining up with TRBD1. With V trimmed by 1 base and J by 4 bases, 3 bases remained unmatched. This CDR3 has 15 amino acids. The germline V gene encodes CDR1 WNHNN and CDR2 SYGVQD (reference sequence). CDR3 DNA, as far as it was read: TGCGCCAGCAGTGAGTTTGGACAGGGGGGCACTGAA. Its protein is CASSEFGQGGTE. The full CDR3 protein is CASSEFGQGGTEAFF.

Points on this clone: The CDR3 goes on 3 residues after the read ends, and that part is filled in from the germline J gene. V gene TRBV20-1 combines with J gene TRBJ2-7; 12 nucleotides align to TRBD2. This CDR3 spans 17 amino acids. The trim removed 5 bases at V and 2 bases at J, leaving 13 bases unmatched. CDR1 is DFQATT and CDR2 is SNEGSKA in the germline V gene (reference sequence). CDR3: CSAQRVASGREAYEQYF. CDR3 DNA, as far as it was read: TGCAGTGCTCAGCGCGTGGCTAGCGGGAGGGAAGCCTACGAG.

As concerns this clone: The read gets to within 3 residues of the CDR3 end, and the germline J gene fills in the rest. This rearrangement joins TRBV19 to TRBJ1-5, with 10 nucleotides matching TRBD1. Germline-derived CDR1 and CDR2 are LNHDA and SQIVND (reference sequence). The CDR3 is made up of 18 amino acids. Losses at the gene ends were 4 bases for V and 4 bases for J; bases not matched to a gene: 13. CDR3 bases read: TGTGCCAGTAGTAGTAGCGGACAGGGGGTAGGAGAGAATCAGCCC. It codes for CASSSSGQGVGENQP. The whole CDR3 sequence reads CASSSSGQGVGENQPQHF.

Of note for this clone: Sequencing ends 3 residues short of the CDR3 end; the germline J gene provides the rest. The V and J genes are TRBV30 and TRBJ1-1; D gene uncertain. There are 12 residues in the CDR3. The germline V and J ends were trimmed by 3 bases and 0 bases, with 5 bases remaining between them. Germline lookup yields CDR1 GTSNPN and CDR2 SVGIG (reference sequence). The covered CDR3 bases are TGTGCCTGGAGAGGTATGAACACTGAA. Its protein is CAWRGMNTE. The full-length CDR3 reads as CAWRGMNTEAFF.

CDR3 amino acids: CASSIVGENEQFF. The covered CDR3 bases are TGTGCCAGTAGTATAGTCGGGGAAAATGAG. This chain uses TRBV19 with TRBJ2-1, with D possibly being TRBD2 (5 bases). The CDR3 end lies 3 residues beyond the end of the read and is filled in from the germline J gene. Germline CDR1 reads LNHDA; CDR2 reads SQIVND (reference sequence). The ends were cut back, 1 base at V and 7 bases at J, with 8 bases in the middle. This CDR3 is 13 amino acids long.

Concerning this clone itself: The read ends 3 residues shy of where the CDR3 ends; the end is completed using the germline J gene. The chain has TRBV7-8 and TRBJ2-7, with TRBD2 matching over 9 bases. Looked up from germline, CDR1 is SGHVS and CDR2 is FQNEAQ. The junction had 9 bases not matched to a gene; V was cut back by 11 bases and J by 4 bases. This CDR3 comprises 13 residues. Partial CDR3 DNA: TGTGCCGGCCAGCTAGCGGGATCATACGAG. As protein: CAGQLAGSYE. The CDR3 in its entirety is CAGQLAGSYEQYF.

To note about this clone: From the germline J gene comes the end of the CDR3, since the read stops 3 residues before it. J is TRBJ2-2 and V is TRBV18, with 7 bases that match TRBD2. The CDR3 covers 15 residues. Trimming at V came to 4 bases and at J to 0 bases, leaving 2 bases not matched to a gene. CDR1 and CDR2 from the germline V gene are KGHSH and LQKENI. CDR3 amino acids: CASSLSGANTGELFF. The covered CDR3 bases are TGTGCCAGCTCACTGAGCGGGGCGAACACCGGGGAG.

As for this clone: The CDR3 end lies 3 residues beyond the end of the read and is filled in from the germline J gene. The rearrangement uses TRBV30 and TRBJ1-2, with D tentatively TRBD1 (5 bases). Trimming took 5 bases from V and 7 from J, leaving 11 bases between them. Looked up from germline, CDR1 is GTSNPN and CDR2 is SVGIG (reference sequence). This CDR3 has 11 residues. The CDR3 loop is CAWLQQAGYTF. CDR3 bases read: TGTGCCTGGCTGCAACAGGCTGGC.

For this clone: The read halts 3 residues ahead of the CDR3 end, with the missing end drawn from the germline J gene. This rearrangement joins TRBV20-1 to TRBJ1-1; maybe TRBD1 (5 bases). Trimming removed 0 bases at V and 1 base at J, with 9 bases between. This CDR3 is 14 amino acids long. Germline V gives CDR1 DFQATT, CDR2 SNEGSKA (reference sequence). CDR3 DNA, as far as it was read: TGCAGTGCTAGAGAGACAGAACCGAACACTGAA. Encoded protein: CSARETEPNTE. The whole CDR3 sequence reads CSARETEPNTEAFF.

As regards this clone: Read coverage stops 3 residues before the CDR3 terminus; the germline J gene supplies the remainder. This chain joins TRBV20-1 and TRBJ2-2, with 8 bases that match TRBD1. CDR1 is DFQATT, CDR2 SNEGSKA, per germline (reference sequence). V lost 5 bases, J lost 2 bases, and 4 bases stayed unmatched. The CDR3 extends over 14 amino acids. The CDR3 DNA, read in part, is TGCAGTGCTGTGGACAGGGCAAACACCGGGGAG. It translates to CSAVDRANTGE. The complete CDR3 sequence is CSAVDRANTGELFF.

A note on this clone: The read gets to within 3 residues of the CDR3 end, and the germline J gene fills in the rest. The chain uses TRBV15 and TRBJ2-1; TRBD1 aligns across 9 bases. The CDR3 spans 22 residues. J was trimmed by 3 bases and V by 6 bases; bases with no gene match: 27. Germline V gene lookup returns CDR1 LNHNV and CDR2 YYDKDF (reference sequence). The sequenced CDR3 bases are TGTGCCACCAGGGACGGGACAGGGCACTCCCAGTTTTTAGCGCCCCTCTACAATGAG. Translating gives CATRDGTGHSQFLAPLYNE. The whole CDR3 sequence is CATRDGTGHSQFLAPLYNEQFF.

Note on this clone: The read ends 3 residues before the CDR3 terminus; that terminus is restored from the germline J gene. The V call is TRBV15, the J call TRBJ2-1; D remains unclear. Deletions cut 1 base from V and 1 base from J, with 11 bases between. CDR1 and CDR2 (germline): LNHNV, YYDKDF (reference sequence). CDR3 size: 16 residues. This chain's CDR3 is CATSRVHFFSYNEQFF. Incomplete CDR3 DNA: TGTGCCACCAGCAGAGTCCACTTCTTTTCCTACAATGAG.